This is a list of T cell receptor beta chains from one sample in a study of early T cells in non-severe SARS-CoV-2 infection. TCRdb itself ran the 5' RACE reads through MiXCR, one entry per CDR3 protein. The sample has around 50,000 distinct CDR3 sequences, about 6.2% seen once. The sample consisted of whole blood. The receptors derive from an adult who was a healthcare worker with PCR-confirmed SARS-CoV-2 infection or an uninfected control (not recorded which). Each CDR3 is given without its conserved first and last residue. Not every row has a clone size; where given, it reads once, few, many or a size class.

V gene	clone size	J gene	CDR3 length	CDR3 protein
TRBV11-2	few	TRBJ2-2	14	ASSPLGGLRTGELF
TRBV5-4	.	TRBJ2-3	14	ASSLSASGVGDTQY
TRBV20-1	many	TRBJ2-7	11	SATRGTGIEQY
TRBV6-6	many	TRBJ1-3	13	ASSYSGTGGNTIY
TRBV7-9	.	TRBJ1-1	15	ASSLAAGGFGITEAF
TRBV20-1	many	TRBJ2-7	13	SARYSTGAAYEQY
TRBV4-2	.	TRBJ2-6	16	ASSQEGGAVSGANVLT
TRBV27	many	TRBJ1-1	12	ASSSTGIGTEAF
TRBV5-4	few	TRBJ2-2	10	ASTFEAGELF
TRBV19	many	TRBJ2-3	12	ASRKALFTDTQY
TRBV7-2	many	TRBJ2-3	19	ASSLGHTLGLAGGVSDTQY
TRBV11-2	.	TRBJ2-3	9	ASLTTGSQY
TRBV4-3	many	TRBJ1-1	13	ASSRVQQGNTEAF
TRBV25-1	many	TRBJ2-3	13	ASSGRGVRTDTQY
TRBV28	many	TRBJ1-3	13	ASSPIIGVGNTIY
TRBV4-3	many	TRBJ2-6	14	ASSQDTGTGANVLT
TRBV29-1	few	TRBJ1-4	13	SVDFSGQGSEKLF
TRBV11-3	few	TRBJ2-3	13	ASSLGNLLEDTQY
TRBV7-9	many	TRBJ2-1	13	ASSPSFSRGSAQF
TRBV13	many	TRBJ1-6	13	ASSARQGSNSPLH
TRBV11-3	few	TRBJ1-1	16	ASSLEDWGARPGHEAF
TRBV7-9	.	TRBJ2-1	14	ASSPQRGSSYNEQF
TRBV20-1	many	TRBJ1-1	10	SARGTGVEAF
TRBV4-2	few	TRBJ2-1	14	ASSPPSWIAAPEQF
TRBV9	.	TRBJ2-1	11	ASSASGYNEQF
TRBV4-2	many	TRBJ1-1	13	ASSQDRGVNTEAF
TRBV12-3/TRBV12-4	.	TRBJ2-3	13	ASSWLTPQGGTQY
TRBV24-1	few	TRBJ1-5	13	ATSDRTGGRQPQH
TRBV30	many	TRBJ1-1	15	AWSLLRGWGMNTEAF
TRBV7-2	.	TRBJ1-5	14	ASSLAGTERNQPQH
TRBV12-3/TRBV12-4	medium-sized	TRBJ2-5	12	ASRIDRIQETQY
TRBV12-3/TRBV12-4	few	TRBJ2-3	11	ASSRGRKDTQY
TRBV11-2	.	TRBJ2-7	11	ASSRDRGPEQY
TRBV20-1	many	TRBJ1-6	13	SATMLRTANSPLH
TRBV6-5	many	TRBJ1-5	13	ASRSAGQGYQPQH
TRBV24-1	.	TRBJ2-1	13	ATSDSGTGWREQF
TRBV29-1	many	TRBJ1-1	11	SVADRGNTEAF
TRBV27	many	TRBJ1-5	12	ASSPTGQREPQH
TRBV10-3	many	TRBJ1-2	12	ATQGGDEVAGYT
TRBV10-3	.	TRBJ1-6	15	AISDPQGTGGNSPLH
TRBV11-3	many	TRBJ2-7	13	ASSIRQGPGGVQY
TRBV11-2	few	TRBJ2-1	15	ASSLDSLAGGFNEQF
TRBV20-1	many	TRBJ2-3	13	SARDFNRRTDTQY